This T cell receptor (beta chain) was profiled in a study of PD-1 blockade in classical Hodgkin lymphoma. Notes on the study in general: Anyone who began nivolumab under 1 year after ASCT was excluded. The authors have not defined what causes the repertoire differences, possibly disease activity or prior therapy. Relapsed/refractory patients reportedly had lower baseline diversity than newly diagnosed patients. Significant TCR diversity gains by C4D1 occurred in CD4+ but not CD8+ cells.

Notes on this clone: No antigen is known for it.

Time point defined: cycle 4 day 1 (C4D1), after 6 weeks of nivolumab. All the patients suffered relapse after autologous stem cell transplantation, and brentuximab vedotin exposure differed. Using immunoSEQ multiplex PCR, the repertoire was profiled, and TCRdb retains in-frame clones only, with some absent. The table has 9,100 or so clones, around nine tenths seen once. There are 17 residues in the CDR3. Germline CDR1 GTSNPN, CDR2 SVGIG (reference sequence). With 2 bases clipped from V and 1 base from J, the junction kept 8 bases outside the gene matches. This sequence originates from a human donor with classical Hodgkin lymphoma. This chain connects TRBV30 to TRBJ2-3; TRBD2 agrees at 11 bases. Sample: peripheral blood mononuclear cells (PBMCs), taken before the fourth cycle of nivolumab. CDR3 sequence: CAWSIRTSGSGTDTQYF. The CDR3 DNA sequence: TGTGCCTGGAGTATCAGGACTAGCGGGTCTGGCACAGATACGCAGTATTTT.